These 10 T cell receptor beta chains were all obtained from the same sample, sequenced in a study of shared clonotypes between healthy human individuals (dated by TCRdb to the early 2020s). Libraries were constructed by the immunoSEQ multiplex PCR assay. In TCRdb, the immuneACCESS table is reduced to in-frame sequences with V and J assigned. These tables do not hold every clone; where another copy was compared, an unresolved V gene accounts for under half, and the others remain unexplained. The table for this sample lists about 1,500,000 clones; more than 95% of them were counted only once. The ten largest clones capture about 1% of the sample. The sequenced sample was naive CD4+ T cells sorted from blood. What this sample's cell subset or site label stands for: CD45RA+ positively selected. The receptor source for this set is a man aged 25-40 years in good health.

This sequence joins TRBV14 and TRBJ2-7, with D perhaps TRBD1 or TRBD2 (5 bases each). Per the germline V gene, CDR1 is SGHDN and CDR2 is FVKESK. Deletions cut 4 bases from V and 5 bases from J, with 18 bases between. The CDR3 has 15 amino acids. The CDR3 sequence is CASSLTQGVSDEQYF. CDR3 nucleotides: TGTGCCAGCAGCCTTACCCAGGGAGTTTCGGACGAGCAGTACTTC.

CDR3 sequence (DNA): TGCGCCAGCAGTGCCGGGACAGCTGTCACAGATACGCAGTATTTT. Translated: CASSAGTAVTDTQYF. The V call is TRBV5-1, the J call TRBJ2-3, with 7 bases lining up with TRBD1. Losses at the gene ends were 5 bases for V and 2 bases for J; bases not matched to a gene: 8. The CDR3 consists of 15 residues. Germline-derived CDR1 and CDR2 are SGHRS and YFSETQ.

Only one count was recorded for this clone. The chain employs TRBV7-2 and TRBJ1-1; 10 bases are shared with TRBD1. The length of the CDR3 is 17 residues. Germline V gene lookup returns CDR1 SGHTA and CDR2 FQGNSA. J gave up 0 bases and V 5 bases, and 9 bases lay outside the gene matches. Written as DNA, the CDR3 is TGTGCCAGCAGCCGAACCGGGACAGGGGCCGTGAACACTGAAGCTTTCTTT. Translating it yields CASSRTGTGAVNTEAFF. The variable domain in full, completed from reference TRBV7-2 and TRBJ1-1, reads GAGVSQSPSNKVTEKGKDVELRCDPISGHTALYWYRQSLGQGLEFLIYFQGNSAPDKSGLPSDRFSAERTGGSVSTLTIQRTQQEDSAVYLCASSRTGTGAVNTEAFFGQGTRLTVV.

This CDR3 reads CASSLGILEGPAMTQYF. The CDR3, as DNA: TGCGCCAGCAGCTTGGGTATATTGGAGGGACCCGCGATGACGCAGTATTTT. The chain has TRBV5-1 and TRBJ2-3; TRBD2 might be the D (6 bases). This CDR3 region has 17 residues. Germline V CDR1 and CDR2: SGHRS, YFSETQ. V gave up 0 bases and J gave up 9 bases, with 23 bases separating them.

The chain joins TRBV7-7 to TRBJ2-1; 7 bases match TRBD2. The CDR3 runs 15 residues. V shed 5 bases and J 6 bases; nucleotides not matched to a gene: 10. Germline V gene sequence: CDR1 SSHAT, CDR2 FNYEAQ (reference sequence). CDR3 protein: CASSAASGKGNEQFF. The CDR3 DNA sequence: TGTGCCAGCAGCGCGGCCAGCGGGAAAGGCAATGAGCAGTTCTTC.

The rearrangement joins TRBV25-1 to TRBJ2-7; D might be TRBD2 (5 bases). CDR1 MGHDK and CDR2 SYGVNS come from the germline V gene. This CDR3 has 13 amino acids. V was shortened by 0 bases and J by 5 bases, with 8 bases between the two germline ends. CDR3 in DNA: TGTGCCAGCAGTGAATATGGACTCCACGAGCAGTACTTC. Translating it yields CASSEYGLHEQYF.

V is TRBV11-2 and J is TRBJ2-1, with TRBD1 matching 11 bases. The CDR3 extends over 16 amino acids. Germline lookup yields CDR1 SGHAT and CDR2 FQNNGV. Trimming cost V 5 bases and J 6 bases; bases outside gene matches: 9. CDR3: CASSPRPGQGGNEQFF. CDR3 sequence (DNA): TGTGCCAGCAGCCCCCGACCGGGACAGGGGGGCAATGAGCAGTTCTTC.

The rearrangement joins TRBV10-1 to TRBJ2-3; perhaps D is TRBD1 or TRBD2 (5 bases each). V gave up 0 bases and J gave up 1 base, with 14 bases separating them. The CDR3 length is 17 residues. Germline lookup yields CDR1 WNHNN and CDR2 SYGVQD (reference sequence). CDR3 sequence: CASSESRGDKGTDTQYF. CDR3 DNA: TGCGCCAGCAGTGAGTCGAGAGGGGATAAGGGCACAGATACGCAGTATTTT.

This chain links TRBV5-1 with TRBJ2-2, with D possibly called TRBD1 or TRBD2 (6 bases each). V was shortened by 4 bases and J by 6 bases, with 16 bases between the two germline ends. Per the germline V gene, CDR1 is SGHRS and CDR2 is YFSETQ. There are 15 residues in the CDR3. In DNA, the CDR3 is TGCGCCAGCAGCCCCGAACCTAGGGGGGCCGGGGAGCTGTTTTTT. Residues: CASSPEPRGAGELFF. The full variable domain, with the rest looked up from reference TRBV5-1 and TRBJ2-2, is KAGVTQTPRYLIKTRGQQVTLSCSPISGHRSVSWYQQTPGQGLQFLFEYFSETQRNKGNFPGRFSGRQFSNSRSEMNVSTLELGDSALYLCASSPEPRGAGELFFGEGSRLTVL.

The chain employs TRBV27 and TRBJ2-7; D unclear. Germline CDR1 and CDR2: MNHEY and SMNVEV (reference sequence). Trimming removed 5 bases from V and 5 bases from J, with 13 bases in between. CDR3 size: 13 residues. The CDR3 bases are TGTGCCAGCAGTCCACGGCCGTTGAACGAGCAGTACTTC. Its protein is CASSPRPLNEQYF.